This TCR beta chain originates from a study of blood T cells in healthy people across ages (dated by TCRdb to about 2015). In terms of the full investigation: Template switching captured roughly one uniquely barcoded TCR beta cDNA molecule per two T cells in model experiments. The study measured age-related changes in TCR beta repertoire diversity using deep sequencing normalized with unique cDNA molecular identifiers. Donors were grouped into four age groups: young (average 16 years), middle-aged (about 40), aged (over 55) and long-lived (around 80). To avoid experimental bias, donors of different ages were randomly spread across the sequencing lanes. For two donors (one aged 18 to 30 and one aged 80 or older), the study analyzed two additional independent replicas of 1 million unique cDNA reads from the same blood draw.

Donors were about 36 systemically healthy Caucasian individuals from Russia aged roughly 6 to 90 years. Each donor gave ten milliliters of peripheral blood, collected into EDTA-treated Vacutainer tubes. Ficoll-Paque density-gradient centrifugation was used to isolate PBMCs, with at least 6.5 million obtained per sample. Trizol reagent was used to extract total RNA from PBMCs, with at least 6 micrograms per sample. The percentages of naive CD45RAhigh/CD27high T cells were determined by flow cytometry on a PBMC aliquot from every donor. Libraries were made using 5' RACE. Instrument on record: Illumina HiSeq 2500. A second roughly 6 to 11 cycle PCR used a sample-barcoded 5' primer and a J-beta primer mix. A unique molecular identifier was introduced onto each TCR beta cDNA molecule by a template-switch 5' adaptor carrying 12 random nucleotides. Each sample yielded at least 2.5 million CDR3-containing paired-end reads. The Mint cDNA synthesis kit, primed by a TRBC-specific oligonucleotide, was used to synthesize first-strand cDNA from all RNA. After uracil-DNA glycosylase treatment, a first 18-cycle PCR used universal primers M1SS and BC2_uni_R on all cDNA. In the paper's pipeline: For normalization, 1 million high-quality reads, each with a distinct molecular identifier, were randomly selected from each sample. Reads sharing molecular identifiers were discarded rather than binned into consensus sequences. MiTCR, with a Q25 quality threshold and the strictest error-elimination algorithm, was used for CDR3 identification, clonotype clustering and error correction. A nonparametric unseen species model with Euler transformation was used to estimate a lower bound on total TCR beta diversity. Through fastp at Q25 and MiXCR, TCRdb rebuilt clones from the public reads, retaining in-frame beta chains. Duplicate CDR3 protein sequences are folded into a single record with the most common DNA and genes. In this record, the V and J calls reflect TCRdb's handling and not the investigators' own analysis. The sample profile shows approximately 1.5 million distinct CDR3 sequences; approximately 39% of them were found once. The ten largest clonotypes hold about 4% of the sample.

In the case of this clonotype: No antigen is known for it. No base quality values were provided; no much bigger clone lies one nucleotide off.

The research as a whole found: Observed TCR beta diversity per million T cells fell roughly linearly with age, and a significant reduction was already apparent by age approximately 41. Because profiling used bulk unsorted PBMCs, naive and antigen-experienced compartments could not be compared conclusively. Compared with the aged group, more naive CD4+ T cells, fewer expanded clones and increased TCR diversity were shown by the long-lived group, suggesting age selection. Donor CMV infection status was unknown, potentially confounding age-related changes in expanded clonotypes. Total diversity estimates from one million sequenced T cells were considered lower bounds and underestimates. Observed TCR beta diversity correlated strongly with the percentage of naive T cells measured by flow cytometry.

The TCR comes from a woman younger than 30 in good health. The material sequenced was blood.

The DNA sequence is as follows: TGTGCCAGCAGCCTATGGACAGGGAGCCCCTACGAGCAGTACTTC. Translation gives CASSLWTGSPYEQYF. The chain was built from TRBV6-1 and TRBJ2-7; the central 8 bases match TRBD1. V is pruned by 6 bases and J by 2 bases, leaving 9 bases of the junction without a gene match. The germline V gene supplies CDR1 MNHNS and CDR2 SASEGT. The CDR3 sequence holds 15 residues, the cysteine and phenylalanine included. The CDR3 DNA has 45 bases and is translated from base 1.